This entry describes one T cell receptor (beta chain). Trimming left V 6 bases short and J 3 bases short, with 18 bases between. The length of the CDR3 is 15 residues. CDR1 and CDR2 (germline): MGHRA, YSYEKL. The PCR contained 60 Vbeta and 13 Jbeta primers. The data were produced by immunoSEQ multiplex PCR, yet TCRdb's version contains in-frame clones alone and is incomplete. The repertoire has some 130,000 clones, 73% of them found once; the top ten carry about 1.2%. The entry originates in a study of cytomegalovirus exposure and HLA in healthy donors. This chain joins TRBV4-1 and TRBJ2-7; perhaps TRBD1 as D (7 bases). Sequenced: PBMCs. This clonotype was obtained from a woman between 40 and 50 years old in good health and CMV-seronegative. The CDR3 DNA sequence: TGCGCCAGCAGACCCGACAGGGAGGCTAGCTACGAGCAGTACGTC. This gives the protein CASRPDREASYEQYV.